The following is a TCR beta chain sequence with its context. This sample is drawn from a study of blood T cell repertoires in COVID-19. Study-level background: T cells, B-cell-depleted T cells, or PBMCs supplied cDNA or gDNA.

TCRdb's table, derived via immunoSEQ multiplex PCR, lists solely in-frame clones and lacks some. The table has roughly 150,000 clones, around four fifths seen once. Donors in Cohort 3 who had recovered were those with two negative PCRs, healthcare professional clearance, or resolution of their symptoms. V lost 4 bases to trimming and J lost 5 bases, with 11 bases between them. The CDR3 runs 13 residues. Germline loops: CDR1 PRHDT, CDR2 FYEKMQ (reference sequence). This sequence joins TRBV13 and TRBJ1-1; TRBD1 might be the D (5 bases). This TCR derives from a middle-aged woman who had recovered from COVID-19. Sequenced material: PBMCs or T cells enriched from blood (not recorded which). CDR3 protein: CASSSQGGTEAFF. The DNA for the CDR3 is TGTGCCAGCAGCTCCCAGGGTGGTACTGAAGCTTTCTTT.